This TCR beta chain was found in a study of T cell responses to AZD1222 COVID-19 vaccine. Overall study findings and caveats: The study sampled repertoires only after the peak T cell response. An increase in Spike-specific TCR breadth and depth was observed after two AZD1222 doses.

Measured with immunoSEQ multiplex PCR; TCRdb has only the in-frame clones, and not every one. The data contain more than 150,000 clones, over 80% of them seen just once; the ten biggest clones take up about 9.8%. Investigators merged groups given second doses at roughly 4 or roughly 12 weeks. Comment on this clone: No antigen is known for it.

The TCR sequence derives from an adult who received the AZD1222 COVID-19 vaccine. The source material was peripheral blood, sampled 28 days after the second AZD1222 dose.

The DNA for the CDR3 is TGTGCCAGTAGTATTAGCGGTGGGTTAGCGGCCCACAATGAGCAGTTCTTC. This codes for CASSISGGLAAHNEQFF. The rearrangement joins TRBV19 to TRBJ2-1; tentatively, D is TRBD2 (6 bases). Trimming removed 3 bases at V and 5 bases at J, with 20 bases between. Germline V gene sequence: CDR1 LNHDA, CDR2 SQIVND (reference sequence). There are 17 residues in the CDR3. Together with reference TRBV19 and TRBJ2-1, the CDR3 gives the full variable domain: DGGITQSPKYLFRKEGQNVTLSCEQNLNHDAMYWYRQDPGQGLRLIYYSQIVNDFQKGDIAEGYSVSREKKESFPLTVTSAQKNPTAFYLCASSISGGLAAHNEQFFGPGTRLTVL.